The 17 T cell receptor beta chains below were found in one sample sequenced in a study of CD4+ T cells in melanoma. Clones were read by immunoSEQ multiplex PCR, and TCRdb kept only the in-frame ones, dropping some. The table lists about 5,000 clones, about 61% of them singletons, with roughly 23% in the top ten. Input material: cells from a culture (not recorded whether cultured in vitro). The receptors were gathered from a human donor with melanoma.

The chain carries TRBV28 and TRBJ2-1; D is unclear. The CDR3 has 12 amino acids. Germline CDR1 MDHEN, CDR2 SYDVKM. Trimming took off 4 bases at V and 7 bases at J, with 8 bases between the two ends. The CDR3 spells CASSYLENEQFF. CDR3 DNA: TGTGCCAGCAGTTACCTGGAGAATGAGCAGTTCTTC. Looking up the rest from reference TRBV28 and TRBJ2-1 gives the full variable domain: DVKVTQSSRYLVKRTGEKVFLECVQDMDHENMFWYRQDPGLGLRLIYFSYDVKMKEKGDIPEGYSVSREKKERFSLILESASTNQTSMYLCASSYLENEQFFGPGTRLTVL.

This clone is medium-sized in the sample. This chain joins TRBV23-1 and TRBJ1-3; 7 bases match TRBD1. TRBV23-1 qualifies as an ORF whose function is uncertain. Trimming cost V 5 bases and J 4 bases; bases outside gene matches: 20. This CDR3 has 19 residues. CDR3 amino acids: CASSSGRGPAKTAGNTIYF. The CDR3 region has the DNA TGCGCCAGCAGTTCCGGGAGGGGGCCTGCTAAAACGGCCGGAAACACCATATATTTT.

V usage is TRBV7-2 and J usage is TRBJ2-3, with TRBD1 as a possible D gene (6 bases). Germline V gene lookup returns CDR1 SGHTA and CDR2 FQGNSA. V lost 5 bases to trimming and J lost 8 bases, with 17 bases between them. This CDR3 region has 14 residues. DNA of the CDR3: TGTGCCAGCAGCACTCCACTCCAGGGGTTTACGCAGTATTTT. Residues: CASSTPLQGFTQYF.

The CDR3 here is CASSYSIGTNYGYTF. The CDR3 DNA sequence: TGTGCCAGCAGTTACTCGATAGGTACTAACTATGGCTACACCTTC. The chain links TRBV6-6 to TRBJ1-2; D uncertain. The germline CDR1 and CDR2 sequences are MNHNY and SVGAGI (reference sequence). V was cut by 0 bases and J by 0 bases, with 8 bases left in between. The CDR3 covers 15 residues.

This chain joins TRBV29-1 and TRBJ2-7, with 10 bases matching TRBD1. Trimming removed 7 bases from V and 6 bases from J; junction bases left unmatched: 6. CDR1 and CDR2 (germline): SQVTM, ANQGSEA. CDR3 length: 12 residues. The CDR3 region is CSAGTGVGEQYF. For the CDR3, the DNA is TGCAGCGCTGGGACAGGGGTAGGCGAGCAGTACTTC.

This chain connects TRBV15 to TRBJ2-5; 8 nucleotides align to TRBD2. This CDR3 spans 15 amino acids. CDR1 is LNHNV and CDR2 is YYDKDF in the germline V gene (reference sequence). J gave up 2 bases and V 1 base, and 3 bases lay outside the gene matches. DNA for the CDR3: TGTGCCACCAGCAGAGTAGCGGGGCTTCAAGAGACCCAGTACTTC. Amino acids: CATSRVAGLQETQYF.

The chain carries TRBV7-2 and TRBJ2-7; unclear D gene. Germline V gene sequence: CDR1 SGHTA, CDR2 FQGNSA. Between the trimmed V and J ends, which lost 2 bases and 3 bases, there was a span of 8 bases. The CDR3 extends over 13 amino acids. CDR3: CASSLYPDYEQYF. The CDR3 DNA follows: TGTGCCAGCAGCTTATACCCTGACTACGAGCAGTACTTC.

In DNA, the CDR3 is TGTGCCAGTAGCCATGAGGGGCGTCTTGAGACCCAGTACTTC. This encodes CASSHEGRLETQYF. V and J are TRBV19 and TRBJ2-5; the D call may be TRBD1 or TRBD2 (5 bases each). The CDR3 spans 14 residues. The V gene's germline CDR1 is LNHDA and CDR2 SQIVND (reference sequence). Trimming pared 6 bases from V and 5 bases from J, leaving 16 bases between.

This clone was picked up a small number of times. The DNA for the CDR3 is TGCGCCAGCAGCTTGGTGCCGGGACAGCAATCTGGAAACACCATATATTTT. Its protein product is CASSLVPGQQSGNTIYF. This sequence joins TRBV5-1 and TRBJ1-3; 7 bases fit TRBD1. Unmatched junction bases numbered 7, after V lost 0 bases and J lost 1 base. The CDR3 is made up of 17 amino acids. The V gene's germline CDR1 is SGHRS and CDR2 YFSETQ.

The CDR3 here is CAISDTSPLSPLHF. The CDR3 nucleotides are TGTGCCATCAGTGATACCAGTCCCCTTTCACCCCTCCACTTT. V is TRBV10-3 and J is TRBJ1-6; no definite D call. V dropped 3 bases and J dropped 9 bases, with 12 bases sitting between them. The V gene's germline CDR1 is ENHRY and CDR2 SYGVKD. The CDR3 runs to 14 residues.

This clone was detected only once. The J gene is TRBJ1-1, the V gene TRBV6-5, with D hard to call. Trimming left V 2 bases short and J 1 base short, with 8 bases between. This CDR3 has 14 amino acids. Germline-derived CDR1 and CDR2 are MNHEY and SVGAGI. The DNA of the CDR3 is TGTGCCAGCAGTTACGAGAGGGAGAACACTGAAGCTTTCTTT. Translating it yields CASSYERENTEAFF.

The V gene is TRBV5-1, the J gene TRBJ2-7; 8 nucleotides align to TRBD2. V was pared by 2 bases and J by 0 bases, with 4 bases of the junction left unmatched. This CDR3 is built from 15 residues. CDR1 is SGHRS, CDR2 YFSETQ, per germline. CDR3 sequence: CASSFSGGSSYEQYF. DNA for the CDR3: TGCGCCAGCAGCTTCAGCGGGGGATCCTCCTACGAGCAGTACTTC.

The CDR3 DNA follows: TGTGCCAGCAGTTTAAACCGACAGGCCGAGCAGTACTTC. It codes for CASSLNRQAEQYF. This chain uses TRBV27 with TRBJ2-7; possible D gene TRBD1, 6 bases. This CDR3 contains 13 residues. Germline-derived CDR1 and CDR2 are MNHEY and SMNVEV (reference sequence). V lost 2 bases to trimming and J lost 6 bases, with 11 bases between them.

The V gene is TRBV28, the J gene TRBJ2-3, with 9 bases matching TRBD2. Germline V lookup: CDR1 MDHEN, CDR2 SYDVKM. The junction had 6 bases not matched to a gene; V was cut back by 10 bases and J by 4 bases. The CDR3 consists of 13 residues. CDR3 sequence: CATLAGSADTQYF. CDR3 coding DNA: TGTGCCACCCTAGCGGGGTCGGCAGATACGCAGTATTTT.

The table lists this clone with a few counts. V is TRBV5-3 and J is TRBJ2-7; 7 bases agree with TRBD1. TRBV5-3 is known as an ORF, though its function is uncertain. Germline trimming cut 4 bases from V and 6 bases from J; bases unmatched to any gene: 13. The CDR3 sequence is 15 residues long. The CDR3 sequence is CARSIPGTDRREQYF. The CDR3 DNA reads TGTGCCAGAAGCATTCCCGGGACAGACCGGCGCGAGCAGTACTTC.

V gene TRBV11-1 combines with J gene TRBJ2-2; the D gene is possibly TRBD1 (6 bases). The germline gives CDR1 SGHAT, CDR2 FQDESV (reference sequence). Trimming removed 5 bases at V and 0 bases at J, with 10 bases between. This CDR3 is built from 15 residues. CDR3 DNA: TGTGCCAGCAGCGGCACAGGGTCGAACACCGGGGAGCTGTTTTTT. It translates to CASSGTGSNTGELFF. The full variable domain, its missing parts supplied by reference TRBV11-1 and TRBJ2-2, is EAEVAQSPRYKITEKSQAVAFWCDPISGHATLYWYRQILGQGPELLVQFQDESVVDDSQLPKDRFSAERLKGVDSTLKIQPAELGDSAMYLCASSGTGSNTGELFFGEGSRLTVL.

This clone ranks as large. V and J are TRBV7-3 and TRBJ2-1; a possible D gene is TRBD2 (5 bases). The V end lost 5 bases, the J end lost 0 bases, and 11 bases lay between the germline ends. The CDR3 contains 15 residues. Germline values: CDR1 SGHTA, CDR2 FQGTGA. The CDR3 sequence is CASSQGLHSYNEQFF. The CDR3 coding sequence is TGTGCCAGCAGCCAAGGACTGCACTCCTACAATGAGCAGTTCTTC.